The sample holds many counts of the clone carrying this TCR beta chain. The antigen is undetermined. CDR1 is SNHLY, CDR2 FYNNEI, per germline. The V end was cut by 7 bases, the J end by 9 bases, with 19 bases between. This CDR3 is built from 14 residues. These data come from a study of human T cells and chemical hapten exposure. Study-level background: 2% DPC applied to a 2 cm by 2 cm arm area sensitized donors. Patients, predominantly female, presented with alopecia areata, totalis or universalis.

General observations from the study: Expanded TCR counts at PT1 were positively correlated with the patch test score.

Time point reported: pre-sensitization, week 0. Treatment of the sample: therapeutic diphenylcyclopropenone sensitization with weekly scalp DPC. Blood collection happened ahead of applying each patch test. TCRdb redid the calling of the RACE reads with MiXCR, one entry per CDR3 protein. The top ten hold 1% to 1.5% of the sample, which has 30,000 to 40,000 distinct CDR3 sequences, less than 9% seen once. The receptor was derived from a woman in her forties or fifties with alopecia areata. Some clones in this sample may be carry-over from other donors' samples. The V call is TRBV2, the J call TRBJ2-1; TRBD1 might be the D (6 bases). The specimen was whole blood, collected in connection with sensitization to the hapten diphenylcyclopropenone (DPC). As DNA, the CDR3 is TGTGCCAGCACTCCTCGAGAGGGGGTGGGTGAGCAGTTCTTC. Protein product: CASTPREGVGEQFF.